These T cell receptor beta chains were read from a single sample in a study of blood T cell repertoires in COVID-19. The assay was immunoSEQ multiplex PCR, and TCRdb's table has in-frame clones only and misses some. The sample consists of under 150,000 clones, 70% to 80% of them appearing once. Material for sequencing was peripheral blood. All receptors derive from a woman of 80 years or more with acute or convalescent COVID-19. Both conserved end residues are part of each CDR3. The order of the fields is clone size, D gene, V gene, J gene, CDR3 DNA, CDR3 protein. The D gene is left open where the match is weak. Part of the rows lack a size; the others show once, few, many or a class for expanded clones.

NA	NA	TRBV21-1	TRBJ2-1	TGTGCCAGCAGCAAAGAGGTGGGAGGGCCGAGTGAGCAGTTCTTC	CASSKEVGGPSEQFF
NA	NA	TRBV28	TRBJ1-5	TGTGCCAGCAGGGTTCCACAGGGACCTCAGCCCCAGCATTTT	CASRVPQGPQPQHF
once	NA	TRBV30	TRBJ1-4	TGTGCCTGGGGGCTCCAGGGAAATGAAAAACTGTTTTTT	CAWGLQGNEKLFF
NA	NA	TRBV29-1	TRBJ1-2	TGCAGCGTTGAAGACCAGGGGTTAGGAGGTGGCTACACCTTC	CSVEDQGLGGGYTF
NA	NA	TRBV6-5	TRBJ1-1	TGTGCCAGCAGGCTGAACGGTGGAGCTGAAGCTTTCTTT	CASRLNGGAEAFF
NA	TRBD1	TRBV30	TRBJ2-7	TGTGCCTGGGACAGGGTCGGGTCCTACGAGCAGTACTTC	CAWDRVGSYEQYF
once	NA	TRBV21-1	TRBJ1-2	TGTGCCAGCAGCATACTACCGTCAGGGGGCCTAAACTATGGCTACACCTTC	CASSILPSGGLNYGYTF
few	NA	TRBV19	TRBJ1-5	TGTGCCAGCGGCTTTGGGAGTATCCAGCATTTT	CASGFGSIQHF
NA	NA	TRBV3-1/TRBV3-2	TRBJ2-5	TGTGCCAGCAGCCAACAAGGGGGCCAAGAGACCCAGTACTTC	CASSQQGGQETQYF
NA	NA	TRBV2	TRBJ1-2	TGTGCCAGCAGTGAGAGGCAGGGGATTTACGGCTACACCTTC	CASSERQGIYGYTF
NA	NA	TRBV4-1	TRBJ1-1	TGCGCCAGCAGCCAAGATGGCGTAGGAGCGAACACTGAAGCTTTCTTT	CASSQDGVGANTEAFF
NA	NA	TRBV7-2	TRBJ2-3	TGTGCCAGCAGCTTAGCGCGTAGCACAGATACGCAGTATTTT	CASSLARSTDTQYF
NA	NA	TRBV28	TRBJ2-2	TGTGCCAGCAGTTTTCTGGGGGCAGAAGGCACCGGGGAGCTGTTTTTT	CASSFLGAEGTGELFF
NA	NA	TRBV6-2/TRBV6-3	TRBJ2-7	TGTGCCAGCAGTTACGCTATCCGAGAGCAGTACTTC	CASSYAIREQYF
NA	TRBD1	TRBV10-3	TRBJ1-1	TGTGCCATCAGTGCAGGGGGCAGAAACACTGAAGCTTTCTTT	CAISAGGRNTEAFF
NA	TRBD2	TRBV7-2	TRBJ2-1	TGTGCCAGCAGTCGTACTCCCGGGACTAGGAGGTCGGTTGAGCAGTTCTTC	CASSRTPGTRRSVEQFF
NA	TRBD2	TRBV20-1	TRBJ2-3	TGCAGTGCTAGTACGACTAGCGGGAGCACAGATACGCAGTATTTT	CSASTTSGSTDTQYF
few	NA	TRBV28	TRBJ1-4	TGTGCCAGCACCCTGGGGGGAACGGGTGAAAAACTGTTTTTT	CASTLGGTGEKLFF
NA	NA	TRBV6-5	TRBJ2-3	TGTGCCAGCAGGGACACGACAGATACGCAGTATTTT	CASRDTTDTQYF
NA	NA	TRBV6-5	TRBJ1-1	TGTGCCAGCAGTTCAGTGAACACTGAAGCTTTCTTT	CASSSVNTEAFF
NA	TRBD1	TRBV6-5	TRBJ2-4	TGTGCCAGCCAACAGGGGACAATAGCCAAAAACATTCAGTACTTC	CASQQGTIAKNIQYF
NA	TRBD1	TRBV7-9	TRBJ1-5	TGTGCCAGCAGCGCAACAGGGGGAGATCAGCCCCAGCATTTT	CASSATGGDQPQHF
NA	NA	TRBV7-2	TRBJ2-7	TGTGCCAGCAGCCCCGACGGGGGACAGCTCTACGAGCAGTACTTC	CASSPDGGQLYEQYF
NA	TRBD1	TRBV29-1	TRBJ1-2	TGCAGCTCAACCGGGGGGGACAGTAACTATGGCTACACCTTC	CSSTGGDSNYGYTF
NA	NA	TRBV28	TRBJ1-5	TGTGCCAGCAGTCCGGGGGGTTATAGCAATCAGCCCCAGCATTTT	CASSPGGYSNQPQHF
NA	TRBD2	TRBV4-3	TRBJ2-1	TGCGCCAGCAGCCAAGGCCTGGGACTAGCGGGAGATGGAGAGCAGTTCTTC	CASSQGLGLAGDGEQFF
NA	TRBD2	TRBV7-3	TRBJ2-3	TGTGCCAGCAGCTTGGGGACTAGCGGAGATACGCAGTATTTT	CASSLGTSGDTQYF